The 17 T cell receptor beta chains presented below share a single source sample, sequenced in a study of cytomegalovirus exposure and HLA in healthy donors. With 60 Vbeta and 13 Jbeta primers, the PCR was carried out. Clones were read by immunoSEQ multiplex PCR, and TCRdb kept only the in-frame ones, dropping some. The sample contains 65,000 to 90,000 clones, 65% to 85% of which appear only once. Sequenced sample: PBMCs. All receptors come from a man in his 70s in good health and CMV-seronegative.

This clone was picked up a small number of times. CDR3 loop: CASSPGTPGETQYF. Written as DNA, the CDR3 is TGCGCCAGCAGCCCCGGGACACCCGGAGAGACCCAGTACTTC. V gene TRBV10-2 combines with J gene TRBJ2-5, with a weak D call TRBD1 (6 bases). The ends were cut back, 6 bases at V and 4 bases at J, with 15 bases in the middle. CDR3 length: 14 amino acids. Germline CDR1 and CDR2: WSHSY and SAAADI.

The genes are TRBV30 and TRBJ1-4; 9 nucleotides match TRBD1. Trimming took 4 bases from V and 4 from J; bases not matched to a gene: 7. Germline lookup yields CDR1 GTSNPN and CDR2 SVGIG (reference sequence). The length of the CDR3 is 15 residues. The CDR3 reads CAWNTGGWGNEKLFF. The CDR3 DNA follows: TGTGCCTGGAATACAGGGGGCTGGGGTAATGAAAAACTGTTTTTT.

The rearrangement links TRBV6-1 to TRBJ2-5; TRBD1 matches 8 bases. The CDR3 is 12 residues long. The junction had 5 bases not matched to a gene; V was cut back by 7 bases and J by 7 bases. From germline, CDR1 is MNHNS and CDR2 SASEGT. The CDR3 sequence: CASTGGQGTQYF. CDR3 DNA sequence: TGTGCCAGCACAGGAGGACAGGGGACCCAGTACTTC.

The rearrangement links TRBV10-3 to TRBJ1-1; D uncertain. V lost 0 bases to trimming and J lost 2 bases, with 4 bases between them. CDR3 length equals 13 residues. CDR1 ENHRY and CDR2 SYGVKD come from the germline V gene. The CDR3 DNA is TGTGCCATCAGTGAGTCGTCAAACACTGAAGCTTTCTTT. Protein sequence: CAISESSNTEAFF.

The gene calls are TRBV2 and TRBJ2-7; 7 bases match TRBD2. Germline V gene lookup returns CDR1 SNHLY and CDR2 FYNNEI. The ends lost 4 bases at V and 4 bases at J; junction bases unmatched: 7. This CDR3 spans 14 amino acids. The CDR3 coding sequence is TGTGCCAGCAGTGCCGGACTAGGTATATACGAGCAGTACTTC. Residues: CASSAGLGIYEQYF.

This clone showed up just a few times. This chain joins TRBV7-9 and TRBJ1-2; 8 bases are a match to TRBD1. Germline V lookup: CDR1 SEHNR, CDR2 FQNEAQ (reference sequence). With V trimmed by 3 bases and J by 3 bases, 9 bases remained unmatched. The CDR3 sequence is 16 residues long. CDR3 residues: CASSFTGTGIYYGYTF. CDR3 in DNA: TGTGCCAGCAGCTTCACCGGGACAGGAATTTACTATGGCTACACCTTC.

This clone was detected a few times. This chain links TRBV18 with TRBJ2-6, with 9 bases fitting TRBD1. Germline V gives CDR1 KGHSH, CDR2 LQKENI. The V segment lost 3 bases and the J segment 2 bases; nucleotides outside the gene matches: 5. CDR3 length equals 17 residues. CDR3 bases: TGTGCCAGCTCACCGGGACAGGGAAGTCCTGGGGCCAACGTCCTGACTTTC. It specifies CASSPGQGSPGANVLTF. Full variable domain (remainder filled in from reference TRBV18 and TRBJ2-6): NAGVMQNPRHLVRRRGQEARLRCSPMKGHSHVYWYRQLPEEGLKFMVYLQKENIIDESGMPKERFSAEFPKEGPSILRIQQVVRGDSAAYFCASSPGQGSPGANVLTFGAGSRLTVL.

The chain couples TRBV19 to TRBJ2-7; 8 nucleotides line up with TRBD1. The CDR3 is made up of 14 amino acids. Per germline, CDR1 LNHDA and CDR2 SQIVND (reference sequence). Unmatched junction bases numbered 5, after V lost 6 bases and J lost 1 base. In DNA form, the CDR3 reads TGTGCCAGTAGGGCCGACAGGGGTTCCTACGAGCAGTACTTC. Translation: CASRADRGSYEQYF.

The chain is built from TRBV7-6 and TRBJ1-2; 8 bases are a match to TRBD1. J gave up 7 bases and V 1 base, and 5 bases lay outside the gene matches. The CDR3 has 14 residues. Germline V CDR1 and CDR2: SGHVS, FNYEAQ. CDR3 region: CASSLDQGAGGYTF. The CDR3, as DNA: TGTGCCAGCAGCTTAGATCAGGGGGCGGGTGGCTACACCTTC. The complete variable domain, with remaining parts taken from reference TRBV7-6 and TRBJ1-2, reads GAGVSQSPRYKVTKRGQDVALRCDPISGHVSLYWYRQALGQGPEFLTYFNYEAQQDKSGLPNDRFSAERPEGSISTLTIQRTEQRDSAMYRCASSLDQGAGGYTFGSGTRLTVV.

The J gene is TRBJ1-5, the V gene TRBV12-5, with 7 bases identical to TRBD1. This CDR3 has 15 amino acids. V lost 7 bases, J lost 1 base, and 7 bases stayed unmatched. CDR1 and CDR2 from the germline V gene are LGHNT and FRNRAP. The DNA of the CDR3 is TGTGCTAGTGCCCCCGGACAGGTGAGCAATCAGCCCCAGCATTTT. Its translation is CASAPGQVSNQPQHF.

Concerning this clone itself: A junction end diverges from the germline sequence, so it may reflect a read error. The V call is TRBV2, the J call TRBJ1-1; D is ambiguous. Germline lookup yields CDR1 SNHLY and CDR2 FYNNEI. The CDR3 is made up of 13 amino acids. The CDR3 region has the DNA TGTGTCAGCAGTGTGTACAATTCTCAGTCGGCTTTCTTT. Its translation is CVSSVYNSQSAFF. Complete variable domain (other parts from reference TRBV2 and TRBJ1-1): EPEVTQTPSHQVTQMGQEVILRCVPISNHLYFYWYRQILGQKVEFLVSFYNNEISEKSEIFDDQFSVERPDGSNFTLKIRSTKLEDSAMYFCVSSVYNSQSAFFGQGTRLTVV.

CDR3 in DNA: TGTGCCAGCAGCTTTACTAGCGGGTCCTACAATGAGCAGTTCTTC. This encodes CASSFTSGSYNEQFF. This rearrangement joins TRBV11-2 to TRBJ2-1; 9 bases fit TRBD2. The CDR3 sequence is 15 residues long. After removal of 3 bases from V and 1 base from J, the junction contained 1 base not matched to a gene. CDR1 and CDR2 from the germline V gene are SGHAT and FQNNGV. Combining the CDR3 with reference TRBV11-2 and TRBJ2-1 gives the whole variable domain EAGVAQSPRYKIIEKRQSVAFWCNPISGHATLYWYQQILGQGPKLLIQFQNNGVVDDSQLPKDRFSAERLKGVDSTLKIQPAKLEDSAVYLCASSFTSGSYNEQFFGPGTRLTVL.

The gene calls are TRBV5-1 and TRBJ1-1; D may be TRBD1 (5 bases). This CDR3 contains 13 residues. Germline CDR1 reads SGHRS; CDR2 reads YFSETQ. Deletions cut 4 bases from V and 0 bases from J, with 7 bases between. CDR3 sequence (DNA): TGCGCCAGCAGCGCCAGGGTGAACACTGAAGCTTTCTTT. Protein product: CASSARVNTEAFF.

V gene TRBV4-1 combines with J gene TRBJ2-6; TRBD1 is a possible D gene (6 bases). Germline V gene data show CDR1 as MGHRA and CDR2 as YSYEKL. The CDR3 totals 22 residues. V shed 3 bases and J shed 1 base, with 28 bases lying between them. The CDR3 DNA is TGCGCCAGCAGCCAGAGGGGTGGGACATCGACCTTCATGGGGTCTGGGGCCAACGTCCTGACTTTC. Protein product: CASSQRGGTSTFMGSGANVLTF.

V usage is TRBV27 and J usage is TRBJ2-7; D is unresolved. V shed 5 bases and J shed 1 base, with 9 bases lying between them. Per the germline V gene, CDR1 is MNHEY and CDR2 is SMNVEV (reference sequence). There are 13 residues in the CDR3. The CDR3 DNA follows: TGTGCCAGCAGTACAGACCCATCCTACGAGCAGTACTTC. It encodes CASSTDPSYEQYF.

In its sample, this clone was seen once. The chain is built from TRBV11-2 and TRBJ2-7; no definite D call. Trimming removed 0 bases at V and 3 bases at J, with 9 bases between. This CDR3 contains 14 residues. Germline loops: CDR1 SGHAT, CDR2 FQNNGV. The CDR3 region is CASSLDSSFYEQYF. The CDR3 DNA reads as TGTGCCAGCAGCTTAGATTCCAGTTTCTACGAGCAGTACTTC.

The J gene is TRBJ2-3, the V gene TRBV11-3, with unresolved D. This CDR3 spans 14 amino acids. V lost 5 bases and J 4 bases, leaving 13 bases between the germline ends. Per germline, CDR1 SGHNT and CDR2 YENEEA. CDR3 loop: CASSGRVAPDTQYF. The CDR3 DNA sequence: TGTGCCAGCAGCGGTCGAGTAGCTCCAGATACGCAGTATTTT.